This TCR beta chain was recovered during a study of blood T cell repertoires in COVID-19. Study-level information: Whether acute or convalescent, the COVID-19 samples came from the United States, Italy and Spain. T cells, B-cell-depleted T cells, or PBMCs provided the cDNA or gDNA that served as material.

Under the authors' procedure: For nucleated cells, counts were estimated from reference gene primer amplification. Here immunoSEQ multiplex PCR was the method, and the copy in TCRdb shows in-frame clones only, minus some. That table supplies the V and J calls and clone size; D and trimming were determined from the DNA. The sample includes fewer than 130,000 clones, around 79% of them seen just once. The CDR3 has 14 amino acids. In germline, CDR1 is SQVTM, CDR2 ANQGSEA. V gave up 0 bases and J gave up 6 bases; unmatched junction bases: 3. The specimen sequenced was peripheral blood. The chain carries TRBV29-1 and TRBJ1-2; TRBD1 matches 11 bases. This clonotype originated in a man aged 70-80 years with active or convalescent COVID-19. The CDR3 DNA follows: TGCAGCGTTGAAGATCCGGACAGGGGGCATGGCTACACCTTC. It specifies CSVEDPDRGHGYTF.